One and the same sample provided the 28 T cell receptor beta chains below, sequenced in a study of shared clonotypes between healthy human individuals. Produced via immunoSEQ multiplex PCR; TCRdb's table is partial and in-frame only. Of around 1.1 million clones listed, 70% to 80% are singletons. Sequencing input: memory CD4+ T cells from PBMCs. Indicated subset: CD45RA-negative fraction. Receptor source: a man aged 18 to 30 in good health. Some clones in this sample may be carry-over from other donors' samples.

The CDR3 here is CASSALLAGGFEQYF. The CDR3, as DNA: TGTGCCAGCAGCGCCCTACTAGCGGGAGGGTTCGAGCAGTACTTC. J is TRBJ2-7 and V is TRBV28; 13 nucleotides align to TRBD2. Germline V gene sequence: CDR1 MDHEN, CDR2 SYDVKM. This CDR3 region has 15 residues. V lost 6 bases to trimming and J lost 6 bases; unmatched junction nucleotides: 8.

The rearrangement uses TRBV28 and TRBJ1-1; D might be TRBD1 (5 bases). Germline assignment: CDR1 MDHEN and CDR2 SYDVKM. This CDR3 comprises 14 residues. Trimming shortened V by 6 bases and J by 4 bases, and 15 bases separated the two germline ends. The CDR3 protein is CASRVRDPGTEAFF. CDR3 in DNA: TGTGCCAGCAGGGTCCGGGACCCCGGCACTGAAGCTTTCTTT.

This clone appeared a few times. V usage is TRBV7-9 and J usage is TRBJ2-7; 8 positions match TRBD1. This CDR3 contains 13 residues. CDR1 SEHNR and CDR2 FQNEAQ come from the germline V gene (reference sequence). The J segment lost 7 bases and the V segment lost 5 bases, leaving 7 bases of the junction unmatched. CDR3 sequence (DNA): TGTGCCAGCAGCAATGTCGGGGACAGGGAGCAGTACTTC. It is translated as CASSNVGDREQYF.

A few counts support this clone. This chain connects TRBV7-8 to TRBJ1-1, with a tentative D call TRBD1 (6 bases). The CDR3 extends over 14 amino acids. Germline CDR1 and CDR2: SGHVS and FQNEAQ. Trimming left V 8 bases short and J 1 base short, with 14 bases between. CDR3 sequence: CASALGHQNTEAFF. The CDR3 region has the DNA TGTGCCAGCGCCCTGGGACATCAGAACACTGAAGCTTTCTTT.

This chain joins TRBV28 and TRBJ2-7; D remains unclear. There are 12 residues in the CDR3. V was shortened by 10 bases and J by 5 bases, with 15 bases between the two germline ends. Germline CDR1 MDHEN, CDR2 SYDVKM. Here the CDR3 DNA reads TGTGCCACCGGACCGCTTAGGGACGAGCAGTACTTC. Translation: CATGPLRDEQYF.

This clone appeared a few times. The V and J genes are TRBV5-5 and TRBJ1-2; 7 bases fit TRBD1. Germline CDR1 and CDR2: SGHKS and YYEKEE (reference sequence). The J segment lost 11 bases and the V segment lost 0 bases, leaving 4 bases of the junction unmatched. This CDR3 has 12 residues. CDR3 nucleotide sequence: TGTGCCAGCAGCTTGGGACAGGGATTTTACACCTTC. Translation: CASSLGQGFYTF. Full variable domain (missing parts from reference TRBV5-5 and TRBJ1-2): DAGVTQSPTHLIKTRGQQVTLRCSPISGHKSVSWYQQVLGQGPQFIFQYYEKEERGRGNFPDRFSARQFPNYSSELNVNALLLGDSALYLCASSLGQGFYTFGSGTRLTVV.

This sequence joins TRBV6-5 and TRBJ1-2; D remains ambiguous. The CDR3 has 12 amino acids. Germline V gives CDR1 MNHEY, CDR2 SVGAGI. Trimming pared 5 bases from V and 7 bases from J, leaving 11 bases between. The CDR3 coding sequence is TGTGCCAGCAGTGATACATTAGGTGGCTACACCTTC. Translation gives CASSDTLGGYTF.

As concerns this clone: The same CDR3 arises from other DNA sequences in this sample as well. The chain combines TRBV20-1 with TRBJ2-1, with D unresolved. This CDR3 is 10 amino acids long. The V and J ends lost 7 bases and 6 bases respectively, with 7 bases between them. CDR1 DFQATT and CDR2 SNEGSKA come from the germline V gene (reference sequence). The CDR3 here is CSVPGNEQFF. DNA of the CDR3: TGCAGTGTTCCCGGCAATGAGCAGTTCTTC.

Turning to this clone: As the CDR3 is not closed by the conserved phenylalanine or tryptophan, this likely results from a read error. It is unclear where the CDR3 begins or ends on the DNA, so no DNA is shown, and the CDR3 is as TCRdb lists it. The chain carries TRBV9 and TRBJ2-6; TRBD1, the D gene given by the table, was not confirmed from the DNA. Termini included, the CDR3 measures 14 amino acids. Per germline, CDR1 SGDLS and CDR2 YYNGEE. CDR3 loop: CASSVRRDGDRLRL.

The rearrangement joins TRBV2 to TRBJ1-5, with TRBD1 as a possible D gene (5 bases). With 8 bases removed from V and 6 bases from J, the gap between germline ends came to 17 bases. Germline loops: CDR1 SNHLY, CDR2 FYNNEI. The CDR3 has 14 residues. CDR3 bases: TGTGCCAGCGTCCGGGACGGAGGAACTCAGCCCCAGCATTTT. Protein product: CASVRDGGTQPQHF.

The V gene is TRBV10-1, the J gene TRBJ2-7, with TRBD2 as a possible D gene (5 bases). CDR3 length: 15 amino acids. V was pared by 0 bases and J by 2 bases, with 11 bases between. Germline lookup yields CDR1 WNHNN and CDR2 SYGVQD (reference sequence). CDR3 bases: TGCGCCAGCAGTGAGTCCAGCGGTGATGCCTACGAGCAGTACTTC. It encodes CASSESSGDAYEQYF.

The rearrangement uses TRBV4-2 and TRBJ2-2, with D unresolved. Per the germline V gene, CDR1 is LGHNA and CDR2 is YNFKEQ. The CDR3 runs to 13 residues. Trimming took off 3 bases at V and 6 bases at J, with 8 bases between the two ends. Here the CDR3 DNA reads TGTGCCAGCAGCCAGGAAAGTCCCGGGGAGCTGTTTTTT. Translation: CASSQESPGELFF.

This chain connects TRBV10-3 to TRBJ1-2, with 8 bases fitting TRBD1. After removal of 5 bases from V and 8 bases from J, the junction contained 10 bases not matched to a gene. CDR1 and CDR2 from the germline V gene are ENHRY and SYGVKD. The CDR3 runs to 14 residues. The CDR3 nucleotides are TGTGCCATCAGTCCGGACAGGGCCGAAAGGGGCTACACCTTC. This sequence encodes CAISPDRAERGYTF.

About this clone: No conserved phenylalanine or tryptophan ends this CDR3, so it is likely a read error. The V and J genes are TRBV7-9 and TRBJ1-1; D call uncertain. Germline CDR1 and CDR2: SEHNR and FQNEAQ (reference sequence). V shed 5 bases and J shed 3 bases, with 10 bases lying between them. The CDR3 is 13 amino acids. CDR3 sequence: CASSTALDTEAFL. The CDR3 DNA reads TGTGCCAGCAGCACGGCCCTGGACACTGAAGCTTTCCTT.

This chain links TRBV28 with TRBJ2-6; TRBD1 agrees at 7 bases. CDR1 is MDHEN, CDR2 SYDVKM, per germline. J lost 2 bases, V lost 5 bases, and 9 bases had no gene match. The CDR3 consists of 17 residues. The DNA of the CDR3 is TGTGCCAGCAGTACAGGGGAGTCCTTGCCTGGGGCCAACGTCCTGACTTTC. Translated: CASSTGESLPGANVLTF.

The sample holds a few counts of this clone. V gene TRBV19 combines with J gene TRBJ1-2; no firm D call. V dropped 5 bases and J dropped 6 bases, with 10 bases sitting between them. The CDR3 is 12 amino acids. CDR1 and CDR2 (germline): LNHDA, SQIVND (reference sequence). CDR3 in amino acids: CASSAGIHGYTF. The CDR3 DNA reads TGTGCCAGTAGTGCCGGGATCCATGGCTACACCTTC.

V and J are TRBV28 and TRBJ1-2; D not certain. Trimming pared 8 bases from V and 2 bases from J, leaving 9 bases between. CDR1 MDHEN and CDR2 SYDVKM come from the germline V gene. This CDR3 comprises 12 residues. The CDR3 spells CASVTGNYGYTF. CDR3 coding DNA: TGTGCCAGCGTTACCGGGAACTATGGCTACACCTTC.

This chain uses TRBV27 with TRBJ2-1; 7 bases agree with TRBD1. The germline V gene has CDR1 MNHEY and CDR2 SMNVEV (reference sequence). V dropped 3 bases and J dropped 6; count of bases not matched to a gene: 5. This CDR3 is built from 14 residues. CDR3 residues: CASSFNPGGNEQFF. In DNA, the CDR3 is TGTGCCAGCAGTTTCAATCCAGGGGGCAATGAGCAGTTCTTC.

The chain uses TRBV11-3 and TRBJ2-7; 8 bases are a match to TRBD2. In germline, CDR1 is SGHNT, CDR2 YENEEA. J gave up 5 bases and V 5 bases, and 11 bases lay outside the gene matches. The CDR3 runs 15 residues. CDR3 region: CASSPAGSGSDEQYF. The CDR3 region has the DNA TGTGCCAGCAGCCCGGCGGGAAGCGGGAGCGACGAGCAGTACTTC.

The chain links TRBV6-1 to TRBJ2-1; TRBD2 is a possible D gene (6 bases). Germline assignment: CDR1 MNHNS and CDR2 SASEGT. The CDR3 contains 15 residues. Trimming removed 2 bases from V and 3 bases from J, with 11 bases in between. CDR3 loop: CASSEHRDFYNEQFF. The CDR3, as DNA: TGTGCCAGCAGTGAACATAGGGACTTCTACAATGAGCAGTTCTTC.

This sequence joins TRBV9 and TRBJ2-1; 9 bases map to TRBD2. V shed 1 base and J 8 bases; nucleotides not matched to a gene: 1. This CDR3 contains 13 residues. Germline V gives CDR1 SGDLS, CDR2 YYNGEE. CDR3 DNA sequence: TGTGCCAGCAGCGTACAGCGGGGGGATGAGCAGTTCTTC. Amino acids: CASSVQRGDEQFF. The variable domain in full, with the rest retrieved from reference TRBV9 and TRBJ2-1, is DSGVTQTPKHLITATGQRVTLRCSPRSGDLSVYWYQQSLDQGLQFLIQYYNGEERAKGNILERFSAQQFPDLHSELNLSSLELGDSALYFCASSVQRGDEQFFGPGTRLTVL.

A single count supports this clone. The chain recombines TRBV6-4 with TRBJ1-5; D gene uncertain. CDR1 MRHNA and CDR2 SNTAGT come from the germline V gene. The CDR3 totals 16 residues. Trimming removed 3 bases at V and 3 bases at J, with 15 bases between. CDR3 in DNA: TGTGCCAGCAGTGAGGGTAGGCGACCTCACAATCAGCCCCAGCATTTT. Protein: CASSEGRRPHNQPQHF.

The chain joins TRBV12-5 to TRBJ2-2, with unresolved D. This CDR3 is 16 amino acids long. Germline-derived CDR1 and CDR2 are LGHNT and FRNRAP. V dropped 3 bases and J dropped 0 bases, with 11 bases sitting between them. The CDR3 spells CASGFQGRTNTGELFF. The CDR3 DNA reads as TGTGCTAGTGGTTTCCAAGGCAGGACGAACACCGGGGAGCTGTTTTTT.

The rearrangement joins TRBV7-9 to TRBJ2-2; 10 bases are shared with TRBD2. V lost 4 bases, J lost 1 base, and 3 bases stayed unmatched. Germline V gene lookup returns CDR1 SEHNR and CDR2 FQNEAQ (reference sequence). This CDR3 has 16 amino acids. The CDR3 protein is CASSSRTSGNTGELFF. The CDR3 bases are TGTGCCAGCAGCTCACGGACTAGCGGGAACACCGGGGAGCTGTTTTTT.

This chain connects TRBV4-2 to TRBJ2-1; D not resolved. Germline loops: CDR1 LGHNA, CDR2 YNFKEQ. The CDR3 spans 14 residues. V lost 4 bases and J 6 bases, leaving 13 bases between the germline ends. The CDR3 DNA sequence: TGTGCCAGCAGCCCATCTCGGGCTCCCAATGAGCAGTTCTTC. This sequence encodes CASSPSRAPNEQFF.

This clone was seen a single time. The genes are TRBV10-3 and TRBJ2-7; 9 positions match TRBD2. The V gene's germline CDR1 is ENHRY and CDR2 SYGVKD. J gave up 6 bases and V 5 bases, and 11 bases lay outside the gene matches. This CDR3 contains 15 residues. The CDR3 nucleotides read TGTGCCATCAGTTACGGGACGCGGGAGGGAATCGAGCAGTACTTC. Protein: CAISYGTREGIEQYF.

The chain carries TRBV10-2 and TRBJ2-3; D unresolved. V was clipped by 4 bases and J by 6 bases, with 11 bases between them. This CDR3 spans 13 amino acids. CDR1 is WSHSY and CDR2 is SAAADI in the germline V gene. The CDR3 nucleotides are TGCGCCAGCAGTGGTAACCTCGGCGATACGCAGTATTTT. Translating it yields CASSGNLGDTQYF.

J is TRBJ1-3 and V is TRBV7-2; a possible D gene is TRBD1 (5 bases). This CDR3 is built from 15 residues. CDR1 SGHTA and CDR2 FQGNSA come from the germline V gene. Trimming removed 1 base from V and 7 bases from J, with 14 bases in between. CDR3 in DNA: TGTGCCAGCAGCTTAGTATCTGGGGGATCCAACACCATATATTTT. Its protein is CASSLVSGGSNTIYF.